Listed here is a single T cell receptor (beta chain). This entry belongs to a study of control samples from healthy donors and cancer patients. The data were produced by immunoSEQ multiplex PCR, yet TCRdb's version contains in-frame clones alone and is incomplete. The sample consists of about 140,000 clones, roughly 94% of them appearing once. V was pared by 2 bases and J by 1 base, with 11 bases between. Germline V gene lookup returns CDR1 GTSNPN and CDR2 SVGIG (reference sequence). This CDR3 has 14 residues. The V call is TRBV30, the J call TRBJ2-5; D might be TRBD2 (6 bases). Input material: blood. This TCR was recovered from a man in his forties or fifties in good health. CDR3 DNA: TGTGCCTGGAGTTACCGGGACTTCCAAGAGACCCAGTACTTC. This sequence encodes CAWSYRDFQETQYF.